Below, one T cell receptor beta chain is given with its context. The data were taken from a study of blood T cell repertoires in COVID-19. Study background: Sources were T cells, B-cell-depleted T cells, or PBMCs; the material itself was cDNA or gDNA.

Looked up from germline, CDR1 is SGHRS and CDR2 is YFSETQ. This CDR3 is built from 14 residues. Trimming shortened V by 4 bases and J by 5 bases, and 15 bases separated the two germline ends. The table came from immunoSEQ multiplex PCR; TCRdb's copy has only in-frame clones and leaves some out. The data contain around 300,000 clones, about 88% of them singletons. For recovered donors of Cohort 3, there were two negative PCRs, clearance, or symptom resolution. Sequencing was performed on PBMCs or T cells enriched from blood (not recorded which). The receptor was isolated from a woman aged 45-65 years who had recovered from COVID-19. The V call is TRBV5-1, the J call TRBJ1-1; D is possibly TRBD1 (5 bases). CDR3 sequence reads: CASSPGAPGTEAFF. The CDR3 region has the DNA TGCGCCAGCAGCCCTGGGGCCCCTGGTACTGAAGCTTTCTTT. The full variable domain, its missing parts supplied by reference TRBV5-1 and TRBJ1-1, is KAGVTQTPRYLIKTRGQQVTLSCSPISGHRSVSWYQQTPGQGLQFLFEYFSETQRNKGNFPGRFSGRQFSNSRSEMNVSTLELGDSALYLCASSPGAPGTEAFFGQGTRLTVV.